This TCR beta chain originates from a study of cytomegalovirus exposure and HLA in healthy donors. The study, taken as a whole, reports: Some public TCRs appeared in many individuals, while most sequences were rare.

V lost 4 bases and J lost 5; bases outside the gene matches: 7. Germline V gene data show CDR1 as KGHSY and CDR2 as FQNENV. The CDR3 spans 16 residues. PCR employed 60 Vbeta and 13 Jbeta primers. Assay: immunoSEQ multiplex PCR; the TCRdb copy retains only in-frame clones and omits some. Of about 120,000 clones listed, about 8.6% are singletons. Concerning this clone: Antigen specificity is unknown.

V gene TRBV16 combines with J gene TRBJ2-2; the match to TRBD2 covers 10 bases. This clonotype was obtained from a woman aged 40 to 55 in good health and CMV-seropositive. The sequenced sample was PBMCs. The CDR3 DNA sequence: TGTGCCAGCAGCCGCCAACTAGCGGGGCGTACCGGGGAGCTGTTTTTT. Translation: CASSRQLAGRTGELFF.